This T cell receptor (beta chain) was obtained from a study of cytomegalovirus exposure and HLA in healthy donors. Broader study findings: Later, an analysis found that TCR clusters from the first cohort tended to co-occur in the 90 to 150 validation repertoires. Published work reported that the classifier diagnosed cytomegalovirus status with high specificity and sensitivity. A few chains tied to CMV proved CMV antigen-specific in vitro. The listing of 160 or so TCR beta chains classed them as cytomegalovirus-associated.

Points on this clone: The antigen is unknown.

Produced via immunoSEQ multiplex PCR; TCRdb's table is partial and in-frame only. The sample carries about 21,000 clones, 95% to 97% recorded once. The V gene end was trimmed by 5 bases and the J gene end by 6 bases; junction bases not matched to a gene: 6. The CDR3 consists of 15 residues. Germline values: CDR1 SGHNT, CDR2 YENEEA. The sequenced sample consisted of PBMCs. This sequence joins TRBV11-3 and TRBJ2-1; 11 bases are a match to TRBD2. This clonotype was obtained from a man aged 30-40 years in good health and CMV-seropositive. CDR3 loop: CASSALAGVANEQFF. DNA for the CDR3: TGTGCCAGCAGCGCACTAGCGGGAGTAGCCAATGAGCAGTTCTTC.